This TCR beta chain stems from a study of T cells in Graves' hyperthyroidism and ophthalmopathy. Comment on this clonotype: The antigen is undetermined. Relative to the germline gene, one junction end is altered; a read error may explain this.

General study results and limits: From stable hyperthyroidism, ophthalmopathy was set apart by a 13 V-J model.

Amplified regions were TCR beta CDR3 sequences from RNA transcripts. HTBI primers were employed in a first-round RT-PCR of the TCR CDR3. TCRdb passed the multiplex PCR reads through MiXCR, listing each CDR3 protein once. In the table there are around 580,000 distinct CDR3 sequences, 46% of which are singletons. The TCR originated in a woman aged 18-35 years with Graves' hyperthyroidism. Sequenced: peripheral blood or thyroid tissue (not recorded which).

CDR3 amino acids: CASSLIRGMGTEASF. The CDR3 DNA is TGCGCCAGCAGCTTAATAAGGGGGATGGGCACTGAAGCTTCCTTT. This chain uses TRBV5-1 with TRBJ1-1; tentative D call: TRBD1 (6 bases). There are 15 residues in the CDR3. Per germline, CDR1 SGHRS and CDR2 YFSETQ.